This entry is about one T cell receptor beta chain. What this receptor recognizes is not known. No base quality information exists; no much larger clone differs at one position. TCRbeta CDR3 regions were amplified from genomic DNA using the immunoSEQ Assay, a bias-controlled multiplex PCR. Under the source paper's analysis protocol: Nucleated cell counts per sample were estimated from amplification of reference gene primers within the assay. To quantify the absolute abundance of each unique TCRbeta CDR3 rearrangement, sequence reads were collapsed and filtered. For each sample, productive Simpson clonality was calculated as the square root of Simpson's diversity index across productive rearrangements. TCRdb took over this immuneACCESS table, retaining in-frame rearrangements with V and J assigned. Such tables are incomplete; in checked studies, under half of the missing clones stem from an unresolved V gene, and the remainder is unexplained. V and J calls and clone size are copied from that table; D and trimming were computed from the DNA. The sample table lists 150,000 to 200,000 clones, roughly 93% of them with a count of one. The top ten hold around 2% of the sample.

In Seattle, one collaborating source enrolled patients while the infection was active and tracked those patients longitudinally over the course of disease. The collaborating institutions used their own protocols to collect whole blood in K2EDTA tubes. Collaborator samples were shipped for TCRbeta analysis as frozen whole blood, isolated PBMCs, or DNA extracted from either sample type. This record belongs to a study of blood T cell repertoires in COVID-19 (dated by TCRdb to about 2020). Turning to the overall study: Collaborator samples came from the United States, Italy and Spain and covered acute and convalescent phases of COVID-19. The material from the prospective study consisted of cDNA or gDNA derived from T cells, B-cell-depleted T cells, or PBMCs. The dataset comprised deeply sampled blood TCRbeta repertoires from subjects exposed to, actively infected with, or recovered from COVID-19. The samples were drawn from the first 160 participants of the ongoing ImmuneRACE study and from some 1,300 subjects provided by 6 global collaborators. Sample metadata almost always included a de-identified subject ID, COVID-19 status, age in years and sex. The repertoires were released in a freely available public database intended as a resource for research on the immune response to SARS-CoV-2. Where available, HLA class I and class II types were taken from metadata supplied by the sample provider and were not determined by assay-based typing.

The investigation overall reported the following: How much clinical and demographic metadata was included differed by source and by participant, and the metadata was provided uncurated.

The germline V gene supplies CDR1 MGHRA and CDR2 YSYEKL. V loses 0 bases of germline sequence and J loses 0 bases, and the interval between the two ends is 8 bases. The CDR3 numbers 16 residues from cysteine through phenylalanine. The read is trimmed to its CDR3 DNA, 48 bases read in frame from base 1. The sequence links TRBV4-1 to TRBJ2-2; TRBD1 is perhaps the D gene, given 6 matching bases. Material: peripheral blood. The receptor comes from a woman in her fifties or sixties with COVID-19, enrolled during active disease. The nucleotide sequence reads TGCGCCAGCAGCCAAGAACAGGGCCCGAACACCGGGGAGCTGTTTTTT. The encoded protein is CASSQEQGPNTGELFF.